This T cell receptor beta chain originates from a study of T cells expressing NK-cell markers (dated by TCRdb to between 2020 and 2021). Background on the whole study: TCR beta-chain repertoires were profiled in sorted CD3+CD56+NKG2C+, CD3+CD56+NKG2C- and CD3+CD56-NKG2C+ T-cell subsets from about 8 donors. The study sequenced eight donors, all healthy volunteers chosen at random: three men and five women. Illumina HiSeq 2000/2500, MiSeq or NextSeq was used to sequence libraries as 2 x 150 bp reads. Among the eight sequenced donors, only one was HCMV-seronegative, while the other seven were HCMV-seropositive. What the work shows at the level of the full study, not this receptor alone: In five to seven donors, the dominant CD3+CD56+NKG2C+ clonotypes were among the top 10 CD8+ clonotypes and accounted for roughly 1.0-8% of CD8+ T cells. It remained unclear whether the expanded NKG2C-expressing T cell clones were specific for HCMV antigens. Those dominant clonotypes were again the most abundant among CD3+CD56-NKG2C+ cells in a handful of donors, at roughly 25-65%.

Details on this clonotype: The antigen it recognizes is unknown.

A commercial ELISA kit detecting HCMV-specific IgG in serum was used to determine HCMV serostatus. Ficoll density gradient centrifugation was used to isolate peripheral blood mononuclear cells from blood. The instrument was an Illumina HiSeq 2000. TCR beta cDNA libraries were made by 5'RACE template switching that added a universal primer site and unique molecular identifiers. cDNA synthesis was primed from the TCR beta constant segment and was followed by two successive PCR amplification steps. Per the source publication's procedure: Reads were demultiplexed and grouped by UMI with MIGEC, and clonotypes were assembled and quantified with MiTCR. To exclude erroneous sequences, only TCR cDNA sequences supported by at least two reads were retained. The tcR package was used for downstream repertoire analysis, and clonotypes were matched across fractions by CDR3 nucleotide sequence plus V segment. VDJmatch was used to annotate antigen specificity against VDJdb, with one amino acid substitution in CDR3 permitted. With the reads reprocessed by TCRdb, a single entry stands for each CDR3 protein sequence and no DNA is reported. The V and J calls shown here were made by TCRdb, not taken from the authors' results. This sample's listing comprises over 350,000 distinct CDR3 sequences. Around 10% of the sample is in the top ten clones.

The CDR3 holds 16 amino acids from the cysteine to the phenylalanine. DNA was not recorded. The germline V gene sets CDR1 to MRHNA and CDR2 to SNTAGT. The chain is made from TRBV6-4 and TRBJ2-1; lacking DNA, the TRBD2 call made by TCRdb goes unchecked. The sequencing input was blood T cells: a sorted CD56 or NKG2C T cell subset, CD4+ or CD8+ T cells, or bulk PBMC T cells (not recorded which). The receptor was derived from a woman between 50 and 59 years old in good health. Donor details come from another sample of the same person, matched by shared clones. The CDR3 corresponds to CASSDRAGGPVDEQFF.